A single T cell receptor beta chain is shown here with its context. Its matching antigen is unknown. Template material for TCR beta VDJ and CDR3 profiling consisted of genomic DNA. TCRdb re-called the reads with MiXCR, one entry per CDR3 protein. The sample has around 290,000 distinct CDR3 sequences, under 60% seen once; the top ten hold approximately 1.2%. It was patients with CD8+CD57+ cell expansion by flow cytometry who were chosen for sequencing. These data belong to a study of CD8+CD57+ T cells in acquired aplastic anemia. Whole-study findings and limits: Patients and controls were not found to differ significantly in CD8+ Simpson's diversity. Patients and controls turned out to have roughly 30 CD8+ CDR3 sequences in common.

V was clipped by 3 bases and J by 8 bases, with 8 bases between them. The CDR3 sequence is 12 residues long. Germline values: CDR1 DFQATT, CDR2 SNEGSKA (reference sequence). This sequence originates from a human donor with aplastic anemia. Specimen: sorted CD4+, CD8+, or CD8+CD57+ T cells (not recorded which) from PBMCs. The V call is TRBV20-1, the J call TRBJ1-6; D unclear. The CDR3 bases are TGCAGTGCTAGGGCAGGAGATTCACCCCTCCACTTT. This gives the protein CSARAGDSPLHF.